What follows are 11 T cell receptor beta chains derived from one specimen sequenced in a study of blood T cell repertoires in COVID-19. Clones were read by immunoSEQ multiplex PCR, and TCRdb kept only the in-frame ones, dropping some. This table has about 360,000 clones, around 83% appearing once. Sequencing was done on a sample of peripheral blood. The receptors were gathered from a man aged 30 to 39 with active or convalescent COVID-19.

V usage is TRBV7-2 and J usage is TRBJ2-3; D ambiguous. This CDR3 has 13 amino acids. Per the germline V gene, CDR1 is SGHTA and CDR2 is FQGNSA. V was pared by 5 bases and J by 3 bases, with 9 bases between. In DNA, the CDR3 is TGTGCCAGCAGCGCCCGGGTAACAGATACGCAGTATTTT. Its protein is CASSARVTDTQYF.

This clone was detected a few times. This chain connects TRBV10-2 to TRBJ1-5; D gene uncertain. Germline loops: CDR1 WSHSY, CDR2 SAAADI. The CDR3 loop spans 14 amino acids. Trimming shortened V by 6 bases and J by 6 bases, and 15 bases separated the two germline ends. The CDR3 spells CASRPGGWGQPQHF. The CDR3 coding sequence is TGCGCCAGCAGACCAGGCGGGTGGGGTCAGCCCCAGCATTTT.

V gene TRBV12-3 or TRBV12-4 combines with J gene TRBJ2-7; no firm D call. Trimming stripped 8 bases from V and 4 bases from J, with 15 bases between. This CDR3 is 13 amino acids long. The chain's CDR3 is CASGLVWSYEQYF. The CDR3 DNA is TGTGCCAGCGGCTTGGTTTGGTCTTACGAGCAGTACTTC.

The chain uses TRBV9 and TRBJ1-2; 7 bases fit TRBD1. The CDR3 runs to 13 residues. J was trimmed by 8 bases and V by 0 bases; bases with no gene match: 4. Germline V gives CDR1 SGDLS, CDR2 YYNGEE. The CDR3 loop reads CASSVEQGWGYTF. Here the CDR3 DNA reads TGTGCCAGCAGCGTAGAACAGGGGTGGGGCTACACCTTC.

The chain uses TRBV3-1 (or the pseudogene TRBV3-2) and TRBJ2-5; 10 nucleotides line up with TRBD2. Losses at the gene ends were 0 bases for V and 7 bases for J; bases not matched to a gene: 11. The CDR3 has 17 amino acids. CDR1 and CDR2 from the germline V gene are LGHDT and YNNKEL (reference sequence). The CDR3 loop reads CASSQESAALAGVTQYF. DNA of the CDR3: TGTGCCAGCAGCCAAGAGTCTGCGGCCCTAGCGGGAGTGACCCAGTACTTC.

V and J are TRBV2 and TRBJ2-1; D is possibly TRBD1 (6 bases). The CDR3 totals 15 residues. With 6 bases removed from V and 9 bases from J, the gap between germline ends came to 21 bases. Germline lookup yields CDR1 SNHLY and CDR2 FYNNEI. The CDR3 DNA reads TGTGCCAGCAGCCCCCGGGACCAAATACAGGGTGAGCAGTTCTTC. This gives the protein CASSPRDQIQGEQFF.

V and J are TRBV4-1 and TRBJ1-6; D perhaps matches TRBD1 (6 bases). Germline V gene lookup returns CDR1 MGHRA and CDR2 YSYEKL. Deletions cut 4 bases from V and 5 bases from J, with 18 bases between. This CDR3 spans 17 amino acids. In nucleotides, the CDR3 is TGCGCCAGCAGCCCCGGCCACAGGGCATCCGATAATTCACCCCTCCACTTT. Its translation is CASSPGHRASDNSPLHF.

The chain is built from TRBV4-2 and TRBJ2-7; D is unresolved. Trimming stripped 1 base from V and 4 bases from J, with 11 bases between. The CDR3 covers 14 residues. Looked up from germline, CDR1 is LGHNA and CDR2 is YNFKEQ. The CDR3 reads CASSQALAVYEQYF. The CDR3 nucleotides read TGTGCCAGCAGCCAAGCTCTTGCGGTTTACGAGCAGTACTTC.

J is TRBJ1-5 and V is TRBV10-2; D remains ambiguous. This CDR3 region has 13 residues. Germline V gives CDR1 WSHSY, CDR2 SAAADI. The V gene lost 6 bases and the J gene lost 3 bases, with 9 bases spanning the gap. The CDR3 DNA reads as TGCGCCAGCAGAGTGGGCATCAATCAGCCCCAGCATTTT. Translation: CASRVGINQPQHF.

V gene TRBV12-3 or TRBV12-4 combines with J gene TRBJ1-4; D not resolved. V was shortened by 0 bases and J by 10 bases, with 9 bases between the two germline ends. This CDR3 region has 13 residues. As DNA, the CDR3 is TGTGCCAGCAGTTTAGCCGCCGGAGGAAAACTGTTTTTT. It yields the protein CASSLAAGGKLFF.

J is TRBJ1-4 and V is TRBV3-1 (or the pseudogene TRBV3-2), with D tentatively TRBD1 (5 bases). Germline CDR1 LGHDT, CDR2 YNNKEL (reference sequence). CDR3 length equals 14 residues. The V end was cut by 3 bases, the J end by 8 bases, with 13 bases between. CDR3 region: CASSHTRTLEKLFF. The CDR3 bases are TGTGCCAGCAGCCATACACGGACACTGGAAAAACTGTTTTTT.